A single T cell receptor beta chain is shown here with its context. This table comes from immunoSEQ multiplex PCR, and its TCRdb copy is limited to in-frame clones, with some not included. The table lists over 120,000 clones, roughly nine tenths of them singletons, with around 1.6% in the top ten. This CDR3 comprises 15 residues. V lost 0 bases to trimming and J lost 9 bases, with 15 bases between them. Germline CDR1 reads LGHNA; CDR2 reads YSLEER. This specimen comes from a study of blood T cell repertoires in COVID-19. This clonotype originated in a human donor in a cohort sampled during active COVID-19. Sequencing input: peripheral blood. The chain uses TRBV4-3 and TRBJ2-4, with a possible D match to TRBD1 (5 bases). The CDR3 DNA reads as TGCGCCAGCAGCCAAGAAATACAGGTTTATAGCATTCAGTACTTC. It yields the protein CASSQEIQVYSIQYF.